This T cell receptor beta chain was observed in a study of T cells in localized non-small cell lung cancer. TCRdb's copy holds only in-frame clones and misses some; the assay was immunoSEQ multiplex PCR. The sample includes some 13,000 clones, roughly 82% of them seen just once. This clone was observed a single time. Its antigen is unknown. Overall study results and limits: Sequencing, confined to only one tumor region, leaves heterogeneity possible. Appearing in adjacent lung were a median about 60 of the top 100 tumor clones. Tumor showed lower T cell clonality than uninvolved adjacent lung, where it was highest. Elevated circulating T cell density in blood was associated with longer overall survival.

Germline V gene lookup returns CDR1 MDHEN and CDR2 SYDVKM. This CDR3 region has 14 residues. Trimming pared 9 bases from V and 3 bases from J, leaving 14 bases between. The receptor was derived from a male donor aged 60 or older with stage I squamous cell lung carcinoma. The chain links TRBV28 to TRBJ1-4; D might be TRBD1 (6 bases). The sequencing here drew on peripheral blood, taken before any cancer treatment. The CDR3 loop reads CASGKTGSNEKLFF. CDR3 bases: TGTGCCAGTGGGAAGACAGGATCTAATGAAAAACTGTTTTTT.